Described below is a single T cell receptor (beta chain) sequence and its context. This clone was found once. No cognate antigen has been identified for it. Base qualities are not recorded, but no much larger clone differs from it by a single base. These data are taken from a study of T cell responses to AZD1222 COVID-19 vaccine (dated by TCRdb to about 2021). Broadly, across the study: AZD1222 recipients given second doses at about 4 weeks or at about 12 weeks were pooled, since spike-specific TCR depth and breadth were not found to differ between the two schedules. A total of over 230 trial participants underwent TCR sequencing, of whom about 200 had received two doses of AZD1222 and approximately 25 had received two doses of the MenACWY control vaccine. Trial participants were enrolled by age into subgroups of 18-55, 56-69 and 70-plus years, and 148, 28 and 57 TCR-sequenced participants, respectively, were included in these subgroups. Here is what the overall study found, with its caveats: The 56-69-year group was small, and its depth increase did not reach significance, likely because of low power. After two AZD1222 doses, spike-specific TCR breadth and depth were significantly higher than at day 0 and than in MenACWY recipients. CD4 TCRs associated with the vaccine covered the entire spike protein, and the dominant responses were in regions 160-218 and 743-854. Conclusions about previously exposed vaccinees are limited because only five to seven AZD1222 recipients were SARS-CoV-2 seropositive at baseline. No day 14 peak-response samples were available, so repertoires were characterized only after the peak T cell response. Most participants were white British and females outnumbered males, and the authors suggested that clonal diversity may have been underestimated. Epitopes outside the regions mutated in the B.1.351 and B.1.1.7 variants were reportedly recognized by nearly half of the unique spike-specific TCRs.

The time point label for this specimen denotes: baseline before first vaccination. Vaccinee samples were obtained from the UK trials COV001 and COV002, which included a single-blind randomized controlled phase 2/3 trial of AZD1222 (ChAdOx1 nCoV-19) in healthy adults. Trial participant PBMC samples were collected at day 0 and day 28 after the second dose for TCRbeta chain sequencing. The CDR3 regions of human TCRbeta chains were subjected to immunosequencing. The original methods were these. TCRs in the repertoires were matched against a reference library of SARS-CoV-2-specific TCRs that had been generated with the MIRA antigen-specificity platform. Breadth was defined as the fraction of unique TCRs that were SARS-CoV-2-associated, and depth was defined as the fraction of total T cells that were SARS-CoV-2-associated. Using the MIRA data, each spike-specific TCR was mapped to the spike region that the TCR reacts to and placed in a CD4 or CD8 class. Log10-transformed breadth and depth values were compared by one-way ANOVA with Sidak's multiple comparisons tests. TCRdb carries this immuneACCESS record with in-frame sequences only. Its versions omit some clonotypes, under half of them owing to an unresolved V gene in the studies checked, with the rest unexplained. V, J and clone size are those of that table, while D and trimming were read from the DNA. For this sample there are around 100,000 clones; approximately 88% appear just once. The ten top clones hold around 9% of the sample.

This specimen consisted of peripheral blood, obtained on day 0 of AZD1222 vaccination. This clonotype was sampled from an adult in good health.

The nucleotides are TGTGCCAGCAGCGTGGGACGGAGCTATGGCTACACCTTC. The resulting protein is CASSVGRSYGYTF. The rearranged segments are TRBV7-9 and TRBJ1-2, and possibly TRBD1, on 5 matching bases. The CDR3 has 13 amino acids, counting the end cysteine and phenylalanine. Just CDR3 DNA is preserved here, 39 bases in frame from base 1. Based on the germline V gene (reference sequence), the CDR1 and CDR2 sequences are SEHNR and FQNEAQ. The junction shows trimming of 5 bases on V and 4 bases on J, plus 11 bases between the germline ends. With all but the CDR3 taken from the reference TRBV7-9 and TRBJ1-2 genes, the full variable domain is: DTGVSQNPRHKITKRGQNVTFRCDPISEHNRLYWYRQTLGQGPEFLTYFQNEAQLEKSRLLSDRFSAERPKGSFSTLEIQRTEQGDSAMYLCASSVGRSYGYTFGSGTRLTVV.